Described below is a single TCR beta chain sequence and its context. Its antigen is as yet unknown. This record comes from a study of vaccination effects on CD4 cells after COVID-19. Broader study findings: In the late period after vaccination, infection- and vaccine-induced clones contracted markedly. Of the vaccine-induced clones from healthy vaccinees, merely 1 of 255 recognized common cold coronaviruses as well.

Sequencing was preceded by expansion of antigen-specific CD4+ T cells with viral peptide pools in the ViraFEST assay. A roughly ten-day culture period preceded the isolation of CD4+ T cells. Approximately 2 million PBMC were placed in each well, which was supplemented with about 10 IU/ml IL-2 and approximately 9.2 ug/ml peptides. Cells had half their medium changed to IL-2 medium on days 3 and 7. This CDR3 comprises 16 residues. CDR1 and CDR2 from the germline V gene are SGHTA and FQGNSA. V shed 3 bases, J shed 5 bases, and the junction held 3 bases outside the gene matches. Generated by immunoSEQ multiplex PCR, the TCRdb table keeps only in-frame clones and is missing some. This repertoire shows about 54,000 clones, 80% to 85% found once; its top ten account for about 2.6%.

This chain links TRBV7-2 with TRBJ1-6, with TRBD1 matching 11 bases. The source of this sequence is a human donor who received a COVID-19 vaccine. The specimen was CD4+ T cells from PBMCs cultured with HCoV-229E spike peptides, collected before COVID-19 vaccination. CDR3 coding DNA: TGTGCCAGCAGCTTGAAGGGACAGGGGGATAATTCACCCCTCCACTTT. It translates to CASSLKGQGDNSPLHF.